The 21 T cell receptor beta chains in this list originate from one sample, sequenced in a study of beta chain features in type 1 diabetes. The sequenced template was cDNA made from the entire isolated RNA. Sequenced by immunoSEQ multiplex PCR; TCRdb stores in-frame clones only, minus some. The data hold 300,000 to 400,000 clones, with around 13% observed a single time. Sequenced sample: naive CD4+ T cells from blood. Receptors were obtained from a man aged 18 to 29 in good health.

The chain is built from TRBV7-2 and TRBJ1-1; 9 bases map to TRBD1. Looked up from germline, CDR1 is SGHTA and CDR2 is FQGNSA. Germline trimming cut 6 bases from V and 1 base from J; bases unmatched to any gene: 3. The CDR3 consists of 14 residues. CDR3 nucleotide sequence: TGTGCCAGCAGTTCGACAGGGGGGAACACTGAAGCTTTCTTT. The encoded protein is CASSSTGGNTEAFF. The entire variable domain, with the rest obtained from reference TRBV7-2 and TRBJ1-1, is as follows: GAGVSQSPSNKVTEKGKDVELRCDPISGHTALYWYRQSLGQGLEFLIYFQGNSAPDKSGLPSDRFSAERTGGSVSTLTIQRTQQEDSAVYLCASSSTGGNTEAFFGQGTRLTVV.

About this clone: Distinct nucleotide sequences in the sample also encode this CDR3. This sequence joins TRBV18 and TRBJ2-5; no firm D call. Trimming pared 6 bases from V and 2 bases from J, leaving 10 bases between. Germline V CDR1 and CDR2: KGHSH, LQKENI. The CDR3 sequence is 13 residues long. CDR3 bases: TGTGCCAGCTCGCCGGGTAGGCAAGAGACCCAGTACTTC. It is translated as CASSPGRQETQYF. Together with reference TRBV18 and TRBJ2-5, the CDR3 gives the full variable domain: NAGVMQNPRHLVRRRGQEARLRCSPMKGHSHVYWYRQLPEEGLKFMVYLQKENIIDESGMPKERFSAEFPKEGPSILRIQQVVRGDSAAYFCASSPGRQETQYFGPGTRLLVL.

This clone has more than one count but fewer than ten. The chain links TRBV11-2 to TRBJ2-7; 11 bases line up with TRBD2. With 1 base clipped from V and 2 bases from J, the junction kept 1 base outside the gene matches. The CDR3 consists of 15 residues. The germline V gene has CDR1 SGHAT and CDR2 FQNNGV. The CDR3 DNA reads as TGTGCCAGCAGCTTAGGTAGCGGGAGGGCCTACGAGCAGTACTTC. Translating it yields CASSLGSGRAYEQYF.

The genes are TRBV7-2 and TRBJ2-3; 10 positions match TRBD2. The junction had 7 bases not matched to a gene; V was cut back by 2 bases and J by 5 bases. CDR1 SGHTA and CDR2 FQGNSA come from the germline V gene. This CDR3 has 16 residues. The CDR3 loop is CASSLTAGGPGDTQYF. The CDR3, as DNA: TGTGCCAGCAGCTTAACAGCGGGGGGGCCGGGAGATACGCAGTATTTT.

The chain's CDR3 is CASSIAAVRGEAFF. The CDR3 DNA follows: TGTGCCAGTAGTATAGCCGCGGTGCGTGGGGAAGCTTTCTTT. The chain links TRBV19 to TRBJ1-1; D gene uncertain. The CDR3 is 14 residues long. Trimming shortened V by 1 base and J by 8 bases, and 14 bases separated the two germline ends. Germline loops: CDR1 LNHDA, CDR2 SQIVND (reference sequence).

This clone was seen only a few times. The chain joins TRBV11-1 to TRBJ2-7; TRBD1 agrees at 7 bases. Germline CDR1 SGHAT, CDR2 FQDESV (reference sequence). The CDR3 has 16 amino acids. With 2 bases clipped from V and 4 bases from J, the junction kept 11 bases outside the gene matches. The CDR3 is CASSLTLATGKYEQYF. CDR3 coding DNA: TGTGCCAGCAGCTTAACCCTCGCGACAGGGAAGTACGAGCAGTACTTC.

V gene TRBV29-1 combines with J gene TRBJ1-4, with 12 positions matching TRBD1. Germline V gene lookup returns CDR1 SQVTM and CDR2 ANQGSEA. V gave up 7 bases and J gave up 8 bases; unmatched junction bases: 2. CDR3 length equals 12 residues. The CDR3 is CSAGQGAEKLFF. For the CDR3, the DNA is TGCAGCGCGGGACAGGGGGCAGAAAAACTGTTTTTT.

This clone occurred a few times. The chain uses TRBV5-1 and TRBJ2-2, with 13 bases matching TRBD2. The CDR3 has 17 amino acids. CDR1 and CDR2 (germline): SGHRS, YFSETQ. Trimming removed 4 bases from V and 5 bases from J; junction bases left unmatched: 8. This CDR3 reads CASSTRTSGRRTGELFF. CDR3 coding DNA: TGCGCCAGCAGCACCCGGACTAGCGGGAGAAGGACCGGGGAGCTGTTTTTT.

The rearrangement joins TRBV5-1 to TRBJ2-3; weak D call: TRBD1 (5 bases). Germline-derived CDR1 and CDR2 are SGHRS and YFSETQ. The CDR3 has 14 residues. V lost 0 bases, J lost 4 bases, and 9 bases lay in between. The CDR3 sequence is CASSLGTRSDTQYF. The CDR3 bases are TGCGCCAGCAGCTTGGGGACACGGTCAGATACGCAGTATTTT.

The J gene is TRBJ2-1, the V gene TRBV7-2; D might be TRBD2 (6 bases). Deletions cut 1 base from V and 9 bases from J, with 13 bases between. The CDR3 has 14 residues. Germline lookup yields CDR1 SGHTA and CDR2 FQGNSA. The DNA of the CDR3 is TGTGCCAGCAGCTTAGTGTTGGTGGGGGGTGAGCAGTTCTTC. It is translated as CASSLVLVGGEQFF.

CDR3 region: CASSDRDSNEKLFF. In DNA form, the CDR3 reads TGTGCCAGCAGCGACAGGGATTCTAATGAAAAACTGTTTTTT. The J gene is TRBJ1-4, the V gene TRBV7-9, with 7 nucleotides matching TRBD1. Germline V gives CDR1 SEHNR, CDR2 FQNEAQ (reference sequence). The length of the CDR3 is 14 residues. Germline trimming cut 5 bases from V and 3 bases from J; bases unmatched to any gene: 3.

This sequence joins TRBV7-3 and TRBJ2-3; TRBD2 agrees at 14 bases. CDR1 and CDR2 (germline): SGHTA, FQGTGA. This CDR3 comprises 17 residues. V was clipped by 5 bases and J by 0 bases; unmatched bases: 4. Written as DNA, the CDR3 is TGTGCCAGCAGCCCTAGACTAGCGGGAGGGAGCACAGATACGCAGTATTTT. It translates to CASSPRLAGGSTDTQYF. The complete variable domain, with remaining parts taken from reference TRBV7-3 and TRBJ2-3, reads GAGVSQTPSNKVTEKGKYVELRCDPISGHTALYWYRQSLGQGPEFLIYFQGTGAADDSGLPNDRFFAVRPEGSVSTLKIQRTERGDSAVYLCASSPRLAGGSTDTQYFGPGTRLTVL.

The chain couples TRBV6-5 to TRBJ2-1; TRBD2 aligns across 12 bases. This CDR3 is built from 16 residues. Germline trimming cut 4 bases from V and 7 bases from J; bases unmatched to any gene: 8. Germline CDR1 and CDR2: MNHEY and SVGAGI. The CDR3 DNA reads as TGTGCCAGCAGTTCCCAGACTAGCGGGAGTTCGAATGAGCAGTTCTTC. Protein sequence: CASSSQTSGSSNEQFF.

The genes are TRBV29-1 and TRBJ2-2, with D possibly being TRBD1 (6 bases). This CDR3 comprises 14 residues. The germline V and J ends were trimmed by 6 bases and 1 base, with 12 bases remaining between them. Germline assignment: CDR1 SQVTM and CDR2 ANQGSEA. The CDR3 region has the DNA TGCAGCGTCGTCGAAGGGGGGAACACCGGGGAGCTGTTTTTT. It translates to CSVVEGGNTGELFF.

The chain recombines TRBV29-1 with TRBJ2-2; TRBD1 aligns across 11 bases. V lost 4 bases to trimming and J lost 5 bases; unmatched junction nucleotides: 3. The CDR3 sequence is 14 residues long. Germline CDR1 SQVTM, CDR2 ANQGSEA. The CDR3 here is CSVGGTGGTGELFF. In nucleotides, the CDR3 is TGCAGCGTTGGAGGGACAGGGGGGACCGGGGAGCTGTTTTTT.

This clone was seen only a few times. The V call is TRBV10-3, the J call TRBJ2-1, with a possible D match to TRBD2 (7 bases). CDR1 and CDR2 from the germline V gene are ENHRY and SYGVKD. The length of the CDR3 is 13 residues. The V gene lost 8 bases and the J gene lost 6 bases, with 14 bases spanning the gap. The CDR3 bases are TGTGCCATCGGGGGCGGGGGCCTCAATGAGCAGTTCTTC. It is translated as CAIGGGGLNEQFF.

The rearrangement uses TRBV29-1 and TRBJ2-5; D perhaps matches TRBD1 (5 bases). The CDR3 totals 12 residues. Trimming took 2 bases from V and 7 from J, leaving 11 bases between them. Germline assignment: CDR1 SQVTM and CDR2 ANQGSEA. The CDR3 DNA follows: TGCAGCGTTGAAAAAGGGGCCGGGACCCAGTACTTC. It specifies CSVEKGAGTQYF.

This clone was seen more than once but under ten times. This chain joins TRBV9 and TRBJ1-1; D gene unclear. Germline V gene data show CDR1 as SGDLS and CDR2 as YYNGEE. The CDR3 runs 14 residues. With 0 bases removed from V and 6 bases from J, the gap between germline ends came to 12 bases. CDR3 DNA: TGTGCCAGCAGCGTAGGTGGAACAGTCCCTGAAGCTTTCTTT. Its protein product is CASSVGGTVPEAFF. Complete variable domain (other parts from reference TRBV9 and TRBJ1-1): DSGVTQTPKHLITATGQRVTLRCSPRSGDLSVYWYQQSLDQGLQFLIQYYNGEERAKGNILERFSAQQFPDLHSELNLSSLELGDSALYFCASSVGGTVPEAFFGQGTRLTVV.

This clone came up a few times. V and J are TRBV19 and TRBJ2-5; possibly TRBD2 for D (6 bases). The CDR3 runs 13 residues. Trimming pared 8 bases from V and 2 bases from J, leaving 12 bases between. Germline V lookup: CDR1 LNHDA, CDR2 SQIVND (reference sequence). CDR3 sequence reads: CASAGSRQETQYF. As DNA, the CDR3 is TGTGCCAGTGCCGGGAGCCGACAAGAGACCCAGTACTTC.

This chain's CDR3 is CASTGHPVSGANVLTF. DNA of the CDR3: TGTGCCAGCACCGGACACCCCGTATCTGGGGCCAACGTCCTGACTTTC. The V and J genes are TRBV9 and TRBJ2-6, with D perhaps TRBD1 (5 bases). The CDR3 spans 16 residues. The V and J ends lost 6 bases and 1 base respectively, with 14 bases between them. CDR1 and CDR2 from the germline V gene are SGDLS and YYNGEE.

The rearrangement uses TRBV4-3 and TRBJ1-4; 10 nucleotides line up with TRBD1. The CDR3 consists of 14 residues. The V and J ends lost 4 bases and 14 bases, in that order; junction bases with no gene match: 10. Germline assignment: CDR1 LGHNA and CDR2 YSLEER. As DNA, the CDR3 is TGCGCCAGCAGCCTCGGGACAGGGGCCTTTGGGCTGTTTTTT. This sequence encodes CASSLGTGAFGLFF.